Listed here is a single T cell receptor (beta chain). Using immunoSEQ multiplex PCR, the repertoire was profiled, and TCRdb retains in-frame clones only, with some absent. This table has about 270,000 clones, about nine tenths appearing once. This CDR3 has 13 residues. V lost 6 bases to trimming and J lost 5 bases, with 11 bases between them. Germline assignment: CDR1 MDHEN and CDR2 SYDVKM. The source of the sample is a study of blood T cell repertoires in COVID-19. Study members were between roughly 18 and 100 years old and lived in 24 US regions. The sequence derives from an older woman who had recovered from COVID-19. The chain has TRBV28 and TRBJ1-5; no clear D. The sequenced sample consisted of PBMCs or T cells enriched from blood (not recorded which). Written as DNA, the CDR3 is TGTGCCAGCAGACCCGGGTGGGATCAGCCCCAGCATTTT. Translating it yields CASRPGWDQPQHF.